What follows are 13 T cell receptor beta chains derived from one specimen sequenced in a study of blood T cell repertoires in COVID-19 (dated by TCRdb to the early 2020s). Library method: the immunoSEQ multiplex PCR assay. What TCRdb holds here is the immuneACCESS table cut down to in-frame rearrangements. Part of the clones is not present; checked against another copy, under half of the missing clones reflect an unresolved V gene, and the others are unexplained. The sample yields approximately 440,000 clones; roughly 91% were counted once. The ten largest clonotypes hold 0.6% of the sample. Sequencing was carried out using PBMCs or T cells enriched from blood (not recorded which). These receptors were obtained from a man in his late teens or twenties who had recovered from COVID-19.

J is TRBJ2-1 and V is TRBV4-1; a weak D match, TRBD2 (6 bases). V lost 0 bases to trimming and J lost 10 bases, with 22 bases between them. Germline lookup yields CDR1 MGHRA and CDR2 YSYEKL. There are 17 residues in the CDR3. The CDR3 DNA reads TGCGCCAGCAGCCAAGATCAATTCGAGGGGAGGTCGGGGGAGCAGTTCTTC. Its protein is CASSQDQFEGRSGEQFF.

J is TRBJ1-2 and V is TRBV9; D not resolved. Trimming removed 2 bases from V and 10 bases from J, with 15 bases in between. Per germline, CDR1 SGDLS and CDR2 YYNGEE. The CDR3 has 13 residues. The CDR3 loop reads CASSVSPGSYYTF. The CDR3, as DNA: TGTGCCAGCAGCGTTTCCCCGGGAAGCTACTACACCTTC.

The genes are TRBV29-1 and TRBJ2-3; TRBD1 matches at 9 bases. This CDR3 has 14 amino acids. V was clipped by 7 bases and J by 0 bases; unmatched bases: 5. In germline, CDR1 is SQVTM, CDR2 ANQGSEA. CDR3 DNA: TGCAGCGCCCGGACAGGGGCTAGCACAGATACGCAGTATTTT. Translation: CSARTGASTDTQYF.

V usage is TRBV7-3 and J usage is TRBJ2-6; D might be TRBD2 (6 bases). The ends were cut back, 4 bases at V and 3 bases at J, with 13 bases in the middle. CDR1 and CDR2 (germline): SGHTA, FQGTGA. This CDR3 contains 16 residues. CDR3 in amino acids: CASSSQGGFGANVLTF. Here the CDR3 DNA reads TGTGCCAGCAGCTCCCAAGGAGGGTTTGGGGCCAACGTCCTGACTTTC.

The CDR3 sequence is CASTEQGYYGYTF. CDR3 DNA sequence: TGTGCCAGCACCGAACAGGGCTACTATGGCTACACCTTC. The chain carries TRBV6-5 and TRBJ1-2; TRBD1 might be the D (6 bases). There are 13 residues in the CDR3. Trimming left V 7 bases short and J 3 bases short, with 12 bases between. CDR1 and CDR2 from the germline V gene are MNHEY and SVGAGI.

This clone was recorded once. The rearrangement joins TRBV5-1 to TRBJ2-1, with 9 bases matching TRBD2. The CDR3 runs 16 residues. Trimming took 0 bases from V and 4 from J; bases not matched to a gene: 5. Germline CDR1 SGHRS, CDR2 YFSETQ. The CDR3, as DNA: TGCGCCAGCAGCTTGGCCTTAGCGGGGGCGTACAATGAGCAGTTCTTC. This sequence encodes CASSLALAGAYNEQFF.

J is TRBJ2-2 and V is TRBV27; D perhaps matches TRBD2 (6 bases). Germline values: CDR1 MNHEY, CDR2 SMNVEV (reference sequence). Deletions cut 6 bases from V and 7 bases from J, with 18 bases between. This CDR3 has 15 residues. The CDR3 region has the DNA TGTGCCAGCAGACATCGGGAGATCGGGGACGGGGAGCTGTTTTTT. Translation gives CASRHREIGDGELFF.

A single count supports this clone. The V gene is TRBV5-6, the J gene TRBJ1-2, with D unresolved. CDR1 SGHDT and CDR2 YYEEEE come from the germline V gene. V shed 4 bases and J shed 0 bases, with 10 bases lying between them. The CDR3 has 14 residues. The CDR3 DNA is TGTGCCAGCAGCGTGGGCCCGGCTAACTATGGCTACACCTTC. As protein: CASSVGPANYGYTF. Complete variable domain (other parts from reference TRBV5-6 and TRBJ1-2): DAGVTQSPTHLIKTRGQQVTLRCSPKSGHDTVSWYQQALGQGPQFIFQYYEEEERQRGNFPDRFSGHQFPNYSSELNVNALLLGDSALYLCASSVGPANYGYTFGSGTRLTVV.

The rearrangement joins TRBV6-2 or TRBV6-3 to TRBJ2-7, with 7 bases that match TRBD2. The CDR3 is 15 amino acids. V lost 6 bases and J lost 7; bases outside the gene matches: 15. Germline CDR1 and CDR2: MNHEY and SVGEGT. In nucleotides, the CDR3 is TGTGCCAGCAGCCTAACTCCGGCGGGAGCTGGGGAGCAGTACTTC. It encodes CASSLTPAGAGEQYF.

The chain couples TRBV11-3 to TRBJ2-5; D is unclear. The V end lost 5 bases, the J end lost 6 bases, and 13 bases lay between the germline ends. CDR3 length: 13 amino acids. CDR1 is SGHNT, CDR2 YENEEA, per germline. CDR3 sequence reads: CASSPGESQTQYF. The CDR3 DNA reads TGTGCCAGCAGCCCCGGAGAGTCGCAGACCCAGTACTTC.

V and J are TRBV5-4 and TRBJ1-2; D is unclear. Germline values: CDR1 SGHNT, CDR2 YYREEE (reference sequence). The length of the CDR3 is 15 residues. The V and J ends lost 0 bases and 7 bases respectively, with 16 bases between them. This CDR3 reads CASSLGGPLVLGYTF. CDR3 sequence (DNA): TGTGCCAGCAGCTTGGGAGGGCCTTTAGTCCTTGGCTACACCTTC.

This chain joins TRBV2 and TRBJ2-2, with a weak D call TRBD1 (5 bases). The CDR3 has 14 residues. Trimming stripped 6 bases from V and 1 base from J, with 9 bases between. The germline CDR1 and CDR2 sequences are SNHLY and FYNNEI. The CDR3 coding sequence is TGTGCCAGCAGGTTAGGACAGAACACCGGGGAGCTGTTTTTT. It translates to CASRLGQNTGELFF.

This clone showed up just a few times. V is TRBV28 and J is TRBJ1-4, with TRBD1 matching over 8 bases. Trimming cost V 3 bases and J 12 bases; bases outside gene matches: 3. In germline, CDR1 is MDHEN, CDR2 SYDVKM. The CDR3 spans 12 residues. The CDR3, as DNA: TGTGCCAGCAGTTTCCGGACAGGGCAACTGTTTTTT. Translating gives CASSFRTGQLFF.